This TCR beta chain was observed in a study of cytomegalovirus exposure and HLA in healthy donors. Whole-study results and caveats: Usually a TCR sequence was rare, but some public TCRs were found in many donors.

The table lists this clone with a count of one. The target antigen is unknown. Sequencing used immunoSEQ multiplex PCR; TCRdb keeps in-frame clones, though not all of them. Among over 200,000 clones listed, around 90% were seen once. Per germline, CDR1 SEHNR and CDR2 FQNEAQ (reference sequence). Trimming took 5 bases from V and 3 from J, leaving 13 bases between them. The CDR3 covers 15 residues. The rearrangement links TRBV7-9 to TRBJ1-4, with a tentative D call TRBD1 (6 bases). The sequence derives from a woman under 30 in good health and CMV-seropositive. The sequencing input was PBMCs. The CDR3 DNA reads TGTGCCAGCAGCCCGGGGGAGGGGGCTAATGAAAAACTGTTTTTT. It codes for CASSPGEGANEKLFF.